The sequence of this T cell receptor (beta chain) was determined in a study of blood T cell repertoires in COVID-19. Study-level background: The analysed material was cDNA or gDNA that came from T cells, B-cell-depleted T cells, or PBMCs.

This clone was picked up one time. Per the study methods: Amplified reference gene primers provided the basis for estimating nucleated cell counts. Libraries were prepared by immunoSEQ multiplex PCR; TCRdb keeps only in-frame clonotypes and omits some of them. That table gives V, J and clone size, and the DNA gave D and trimming. Of roughly 250,000 clones detected, roughly 83% appear once; the ten largest clones hold roughly 2%. The junction had 13 bases not matched to a gene; V was cut back by 4 bases and J by 7 bases. Germline CDR1 is GTSNPN and CDR2 is SVGIG (reference sequence). The CDR3 length is 15 residues.

This TCR was sampled from a woman aged 45-60 years who had recovered from COVID-19. The chain has TRBV30 and TRBJ2-1, with 7 bases fitting TRBD2. The sample comprised PBMCs or T cells enriched from blood (not recorded which). The CDR3 region has the DNA TGTGCCTGGACCAAAATGGGCGGGAGTCTTAATGAGCAGTTCTTC. It yields the protein CAWTKMGGSLNEQFF. The entire variable domain, with the rest obtained from reference TRBV30 and TRBJ2-1, is as follows: SQTIHQWPATLVQPVGSPLSLECTVEGTSNPNLYWYRQAAGRGLQLLFYSVGIGQISSEVPQNLSASRPQDRQFILSSKKLLLSDSGFYLCAWTKMGGSLNEQFFGPGTRLTVL.